The next 20 T cell receptor beta chains were all read from a single sample in a study of T cell responses to AZD1222 COVID-19 vaccine (dated by TCRdb to the early 2020s). The library was made by the immunoSEQ multiplex PCR assay. Not all clones reach the TCRdb copy of this immuneACCESS table, which keeps in-frame sequences only. Checked studies attribute under half of the gap to unresolved V genes and leave the rest unexplained. The sample table shows 85,000 to 130,000 clones, and approximately 93% are seen once. Less than 5% of the sample rests with the top ten. The sample's time point, from its label and the paper: baseline before first vaccination. The sequenced sample was peripheral blood, obtained on day 0 of AZD1222 vaccination. Every receptor here comes from an adult in good health.

This chain joins TRBV5-1 and TRBJ1-1; 7 bases map to TRBD1. Germline V gene lookup returns CDR1 SGHRS and CDR2 YFSETQ. The CDR3 consists of 13 residues. V lost 7 bases and J lost 3; bases outside the gene matches: 6. The CDR3 nucleotides read TGCGCCAGCCATACAGGGGATGACACTGAAGCTTTCTTT. The encoded protein is CASHTGDDTEAFF.

Here the CDR3 reads CASSVDSGYNSPLHF. Here the CDR3 DNA reads TGTGCCAGCAGCGTGGACAGCGGCTATAATTCACCCCTCCACTTT. This rearrangement joins TRBV5-4 to TRBJ1-6, with D perhaps matching TRBD1 (6 bases). The germline V gene has CDR1 SGHNT and CDR2 YYREEE (reference sequence). The ends were cut back, 4 bases at V and 3 bases at J, with 11 bases in the middle. There are 15 residues in the CDR3.

The chain recombines TRBV7-9 with TRBJ2-7; no firm D call. Between the trimmed V and J ends, which lost 4 bases and 2 bases, there was a span of 12 bases. The germline gives CDR1 SEHNR, CDR2 FQNEAQ (reference sequence). The CDR3 has 14 amino acids. The CDR3 protein is CASSSSGLAYEQYF. The DNA for the CDR3 is TGTGCCAGCAGCTCTTCGGGCCTAGCCTACGAGCAGTACTTC. Full variable domain (remainder filled in from reference TRBV7-9 and TRBJ2-7): DTGVSQNPRHKITKRGQNVTFRCDPISEHNRLYWYRQTLGQGPEFLTYFQNEAQLEKSRLLSDRFSAERPKGSFSTLEIQRTEQGDSAMYLCASSSSGLAYEQYFGPGTRLTVT.

V is TRBV5-4 and J is TRBJ1-2, with 7 bases aligning to TRBD1. The germline gives CDR1 SGHNT, CDR2 YYREEE (reference sequence). The CDR3 is made up of 16 amino acids. V shed 3 bases, J shed 0 bases, and the junction held 8 bases outside the gene matches. The CDR3 protein is CASSSGGQYPNYGYTF. The CDR3 DNA reads as TGTGCCAGCAGCTCAGGGGGACAGTATCCTAACTATGGCTACACCTTC.

V and J are TRBV6-1 and TRBJ1-6, with TRBD1 matching over 9 bases. CDR3 length: 15 amino acids. The germline V gene encodes CDR1 MNHNS and CDR2 SASEGT. The V segment lost 2 bases and the J segment 10 bases; nucleotides outside the gene matches: 6. For the CDR3, the DNA is TGTGCCAGCAGTGAATGGGACAGGGTGGAATCACCCCTCCACTTT. It translates to CASSEWDRVESPLHF.

The CDR3 DNA follows: TGTGCCAGCAGTTTAATACAGGGGATTCAGCCCCAGCATTTT. Translating it yields CASSLIQGIQPQHF. The rearrangement joins TRBV6-5 to TRBJ1-5; 7 nucleotides match TRBD1. The CDR3 extends over 14 amino acids. Trimming took 4 bases from V and 6 from J; bases not matched to a gene: 6. CDR1 and CDR2 from the germline V gene are MNHEY and SVGAGI.

This chain uses TRBV18 with TRBJ1-2; D is perhaps TRBD1 (5 bases). The CDR3 loop spans 14 amino acids. V shed 1 base and J shed 1 base, with 7 bases lying between them. Germline CDR1 and CDR2: KGHSH and LQKENI. The CDR3 reads CASSPRDSNYGYTF. For the CDR3, the DNA is TGTGCCAGCTCACCACGAGACAGTAACTATGGCTACACCTTC.

The chain combines TRBV10-2 with TRBJ2-7, with 8 bases that match TRBD1. Germline V gene sequence: CDR1 WSHSY, CDR2 SAAADI. The trim removed 4 bases at V and 8 bases at J, leaving 10 bases unmatched. There are 14 residues in the CDR3. The DNA of the CDR3 is TGCGCCAGCAGTGCCTCCGGGACAGGAAAAAAGCAGTACTTC. It specifies CASSASGTGKKQYF.

The chain couples TRBV19 to TRBJ1-5; D perhaps matches TRBD1 (6 bases). Trimming left V 4 bases short and J 0 bases short, with 16 bases between. CDR3 length equals 17 residues. Germline V gives CDR1 LNHDA, CDR2 SQIVND (reference sequence). The CDR3 sequence is CASSTLSGTLSNQPQHF. CDR3 bases: TGTGCCAGTAGTACTTTATCCGGGACACTTAGCAATCAGCCCCAGCATTTT.

This clone was found many times. V usage is TRBV5-1 and J usage is TRBJ2-7; no clear D gene. Germline V gene data show CDR1 as SGHRS and CDR2 as YFSETQ. Trimming shortened V by 3 bases and J by 2 bases, and 3 bases separated the two germline ends. The CDR3 length is 11 residues. The CDR3 DNA reads TGCGCCAGCAGCTACACCTACGAGCAGTACTTC. Translation gives CASSYTYEQYF.

The genes are TRBV30 and TRBJ1-2; D is unclear. Trimming removed 0 bases at V and 6 bases at J, with 14 bases between. The V gene's germline CDR1 is GTSNPN and CDR2 SVGIG (reference sequence). The CDR3 consists of 14 residues. The chain's CDR3 is CAWSVPEMGNGYTF. The CDR3 bases are TGTGCCTGGAGTGTACCGGAAATGGGTAATGGCTACACCTTC.

The chain combines TRBV4-2 with TRBJ2-1; D unresolved. This CDR3 spans 13 amino acids. Germline CDR1 LGHNA, CDR2 YNFKEQ. V lost 2 bases and J 6 bases, leaving 8 bases between the germline ends. CDR3: CASSQSLSNEQFF. CDR3 nucleotide sequence: TGTGCCAGCAGCCAAAGTCTCAGCAATGAGCAGTTCTTC.

V usage is TRBV19 and J usage is TRBJ2-4; the match to TRBD2 covers 10 bases. Germline values: CDR1 LNHDA, CDR2 SQIVND (reference sequence). The J segment lost 3 bases and the V segment lost 4 bases, leaving 12 bases of the junction unmatched. The CDR3 is 18 amino acids. The CDR3: CASSRAGGLTLGKNIQYF. CDR3 sequence (DNA): TGTGCCAGTAGTAGAGCGGGAGGGCTAACTTTGGGCAAAAACATTCAGTACTTC.

The gene calls are TRBV2 and TRBJ2-1, with unresolved D. The germline V and J ends were trimmed by 0 bases and 6 bases, with 21 bases remaining between them. The CDR3 totals 18 residues. Germline values: CDR1 SNHLY, CDR2 FYNNEI. The CDR3 DNA reads TGTGCCAGCAGTGAAGCGGATCCCCGCGCGGCCTCCCTCAATGAGCAGTTCTTC. This encodes CASSEADPRAASLNEQFF.

The chain recombines TRBV24-1 with TRBJ1-1; D remains ambiguous. The CDR3 covers 13 residues. V was pared by 4 bases and J by 2 bases, with 7 bases between. Germline V gene sequence: CDR1 KGHDR, CDR2 SFDVKD. The CDR3 coding sequence is TGTGCCACCAGTGAAAACAGTAACACTGAAGCTTTCTTT. It encodes CATSENSNTEAFF.

This rearrangement joins TRBV28 to TRBJ1-3, with D possibly matching TRBD1 (5 bases). The CDR3 is 16 amino acids. V was pared by 4 bases and J by 0 bases, with 13 bases between. Germline CDR1 is MDHEN and CDR2 is SYDVKM. The CDR3 loop reads CASSSDTGNSGNTIYF. For the CDR3, the DNA is TGTGCCAGCAGTTCGGACACGGGCAACTCTGGAAACACCATATATTTT.

V and J are TRBV18 and TRBJ1-2, with D hard to call. The CDR3 is 15 residues long. The germline V gene encodes CDR1 KGHSH and CDR2 LQKENI. The germline V and J ends were trimmed by 6 bases and 3 bases, with 17 bases remaining between them. The CDR3, as DNA: TGTGCCAGCTCCCAACGCCAGTCCTGGGACTATGGCTACACCTTC. Encoded protein: CASSQRQSWDYGYTF.

V is TRBV14 and J is TRBJ2-2; 7 nucleotides agree with TRBD2. CDR1 is SGHDN and CDR2 is FVKESK in the germline V gene. CDR3 length: 12 amino acids. Written as DNA, the CDR3 is TGTGTGTCTAGCGGGAACACCGGGGAGCTGTTTTTT. It yields the protein CVSSGNTGELFF.

CDR3 nucleotides: TGTGCCAGCAGTCGGACTGGTCTCTCCTACAATGAGCAGTTCTTC. Protein product: CASSRTGLSYNEQFF. V gene TRBV28 combines with J gene TRBJ2-1; D possibly corresponds to TRBD2 (5 bases). Germline V CDR1 and CDR2: MDHEN, SYDVKM. Trimming took 5 bases from V and 0 from J, leaving 11 bases between them. This CDR3 comprises 15 residues.

The V gene is TRBV5-1, the J gene TRBJ2-1; unclear D gene. The germline gives CDR1 SGHRS, CDR2 YFSETQ. Deletions cut 1 base from V and 9 bases from J, with 14 bases between. The CDR3 is made up of 14 amino acids. The CDR3 sequence is CASSLSNQPSEQFF. In DNA form, the CDR3 reads TGCGCCAGCAGCTTGAGCAATCAACCAAGTGAGCAGTTCTTC.